Sequencing of this T cell receptor beta chain was carried out in a study of blood T cell repertoires in COVID-19. Across about 22 US areas, participants ranged in age from 18 to 89 years. Allocation to cohorts depended on clinical history reported by the participants. This CDR3 has 16 amino acids. CDR1 is SGDLS and CDR2 is YYNGEE in the germline V gene. V lost 1 base and J 1 base, leaving 12 bases between the germline ends. How the authors handled the data: Estimated nucleated cell counts came from reference gene primer amplification. TCRdb's table, derived via immunoSEQ multiplex PCR, lists solely in-frame clones and lacks some. D and trimming come from the DNA, and the V and J calls and clone size come from that table. The repertoire has 400,000 to 500,000 clones, around nine tenths of them found once; the top ten carry about 1.5%.

The V gene is TRBV9, the J gene TRBJ1-3, with D tentatively TRBD1 (5 bases). The source material was PBMCs or T cells enriched from blood (not recorded which). The sequence was collected from a woman aged 18-29 years who had been exposed to COVID-19. CDR3 sequence: CASSVSTASSGNTIYF. DNA for the CDR3: TGTGCCAGCAGCGTATCGACAGCCTCTTCTGGAAACACCATATATTTT.